These 22 T cell receptor beta chains were all obtained from the same sample, sequenced in a study of T cell responses to AZD1222 COVID-19 vaccine. Repertoires were generated with immunoSEQ multiplex PCR, while TCRdb's copy carries only in-frame clones and drops some. In the table there are fewer than 200,000 clones, roughly nine tenths of which are singletons. The specimen comprised peripheral blood, sampled 28 days after the second AZD1222 dose. These receptors came from an adult who received the AZD1222 COVID-19 vaccine.

This CDR3 is CASSLSRSLLSEQFF. The CDR3 DNA reads as TGTGCCAGCTCACTCTCACGTAGCCTGCTGAGTGAGCAGTTCTTC. The genes are TRBV18 and TRBJ2-1; D is ambiguous. Germline V gene sequence: CDR1 KGHSH, CDR2 LQKENI. CDR3 length: 15 amino acids. Between the trimmed V and J ends, which lost 4 bases and 9 bases, there was a span of 19 bases.

J is TRBJ1-1 and V is TRBV11-2, with TRBD1 matching 7 bases. Germline V gene sequence: CDR1 SGHAT, CDR2 FQNNGV. With 0 bases clipped from V and 1 base from J, the junction kept 11 bases outside the gene matches. This CDR3 region has 18 residues. The CDR3 nucleotides are TGTGCCAGCAGCTTAGAGGAGACAGGGAGTCTGGGGAACACTGAAGCTTTCTTT. Protein: CASSLEETGSLGNTEAFF.

This chain joins TRBV18 and TRBJ1-2; the D is unclear. V was cut by 3 bases and J by 5 bases, with 10 bases left in between. The CDR3 consists of 13 residues. Germline V CDR1 and CDR2: KGHSH, LQKENI. Here the CDR3 DNA reads TGTGCCAGCTCACCTAAGGTTAGGTATGGCTACACCTTC. Residues: CASSPKVRYGYTF.

This clone occurred a few times. The chain uses TRBV6-1 and TRBJ1-1, with 9 bases matching TRBD1. The V and J ends lost 0 bases and 10 bases, in that order; junction bases with no gene match: 9. The CDR3 length is 15 residues. Germline assignment: CDR1 MNHNS and CDR2 SASEGT. The CDR3 is CASSEAYRGLGRAFF. CDR3 DNA sequence: TGTGCCAGCAGTGAAGCTTACAGGGGGCTAGGTAGAGCTTTCTTT.

This chain joins TRBV9 and TRBJ2-7; D remains unclear. The germline V and J ends were trimmed by 4 bases and 3 bases, with 17 bases remaining between them. The CDR3 runs to 15 residues. Germline lookup yields CDR1 SGDLS and CDR2 YYNGEE. The CDR3 here is CASSQGRRTVYEQYF. As DNA, the CDR3 is TGTGCCAGCAGCCAAGGGCGGCGAACCGTCTACGAGCAGTACTTC.

This clone was recorded a few times. The chain recombines TRBV19 with TRBJ1-2; D is unresolved. Trimming removed 8 bases from V and 7 bases from J, with 11 bases in between. There are 11 residues in the CDR3. Germline lookup yields CDR1 LNHDA and CDR2 SQIVND (reference sequence). The CDR3, as DNA: TGTGCCAGTTCATGGGGAATTGGCTACACCTTC. This codes for CASSWGIGYTF.

The J gene is TRBJ2-2, the V gene TRBV24-1; D call uncertain. CDR1 and CDR2 (germline): KGHDR, SFDVKD. Trimming shortened V by 0 bases and J by 4 bases, and 2 bases separated the two germline ends. This CDR3 spans 13 amino acids. The CDR3 nucleotides read TGTGCCACCAGTGATTTGCGCACCGGGGAGCTGTTTTTT. It translates to CATSDLRTGELFF.

The chain uses TRBV12-5 and TRBJ2-1; no clear D gene. The CDR3 loop spans 13 amino acids. From germline, CDR1 is LGHNT and CDR2 FRNRAP. The V and J ends lost 0 bases and 10 bases respectively, with 10 bases between them. As DNA, the CDR3 is TGTGCTAGTGGTTTGGTGGAAGGATGGGAGCAGTTCTTC. The encoded protein is CASGLVEGWEQFF.

CDR3 sequence reads: CASSLRFGRRNEKLFF. Written as DNA, the CDR3 is TGTGCCAGCAGTTTACGGTTCGGGCGCCGTAATGAAAAACTGTTTTTT. This chain links TRBV27 with TRBJ1-4; D is unresolved. The CDR3 contains 16 residues. Germline CDR1 and CDR2: MNHEY and SMNVEV (reference sequence). Trimming pared 2 bases from V and 4 bases from J, leaving 14 bases between.

The chain uses TRBV5-5 and TRBJ2-5; D might be TRBD1 (5 bases). Germline V gene lookup returns CDR1 SGHKS and CDR2 YYEKEE (reference sequence). The length of the CDR3 is 16 residues. V was pared by 6 bases and J by 4 bases, with 22 bases between. The CDR3 spells CASTLGHHWTAETQYF. CDR3 in DNA: TGTGCCAGCACCCTAGGACACCATTGGACCGCAGAGACCCAGTACTTC.

This sequence joins TRBV10-3 and TRBJ1-6, with 8 nucleotides matching TRBD1. J gave up 10 bases and V 6 bases, and 8 bases lay outside the gene matches. CDR1 and CDR2 from the germline V gene are ENHRY and SYGVKD. The CDR3 loop spans 14 amino acids. This CDR3 is CAIRRQGLRSPLHF. In nucleotides, the CDR3 is TGTGCCATCAGAAGACAGGGGTTAAGATCACCCCTCCACTTT.

The V and J genes are TRBV2 and TRBJ2-7; D is perhaps TRBD1 or TRBD2 (5 bases each). CDR3 length equals 17 residues. Trimming cost V 4 bases and J 3 bases, with 22 bases left between them. Germline V gene lookup returns CDR1 SNHLY and CDR2 FYNNEI. The CDR3 region has the DNA TGTGCCAGCAGTGTTCCCCGGGTGTGGGGGACGAACTACGAGCAGTACTTC. It yields the protein CASSVPRVWGTNYEQYF.

The chain joins TRBV6-2 or TRBV6-3 to TRBJ1-4; weak D call: TRBD1 (6 bases). Trimming stripped 2 bases from V and 7 bases from J, with 11 bases between. Per the germline V gene, CDR1 is MNHEY and CDR2 is SVGEGT. This CDR3 comprises 14 residues. The DNA for the CDR3 is TGTGCCAGCAGTTACGGAGGGGGATCTGAAAAACTGTTTTTT. Translating gives CASSYGGGSEKLFF.

This chain connects TRBV4-1 to TRBJ1-2; maybe TRBD1 (5 bases). The V and J ends lost 5 bases and 4 bases respectively, with 17 bases between them. The CDR3 spans 15 residues. Germline V gene lookup returns CDR1 MGHRA and CDR2 YSYEKL. This CDR3 is CASSSLMQGPYGYTF. Here the CDR3 DNA reads TGCGCCAGCAGCTCGTTGATGCAGGGCCCCTATGGCTACACCTTC.

The rearrangement uses TRBV4-2 and TRBJ2-1, with 12 bases fitting TRBD2. Trimming removed 0 bases from V and 10 bases from J; junction bases left unmatched: 4. The CDR3 extends over 15 amino acids. Per germline, CDR1 LGHNA and CDR2 YNFKEQ. The CDR3: CASSQEVLAGGEQFF. The DNA of the CDR3 is TGTGCCAGCAGCCAAGAGGTCCTAGCGGGGGGGGAGCAGTTCTTC.

This clone was detected a few times. The chain has TRBV4-1 and TRBJ1-5, with D perhaps TRBD1 (5 bases). V lost 1 base and J 4 bases, leaving 17 bases between the germline ends. CDR3 length: 17 amino acids. The germline V gene has CDR1 MGHRA and CDR2 YSYEKL. CDR3 region: CASSQGAGRAPNQPQHF. The CDR3 DNA reads as TGCGCCAGCAGCCAAGGGGCGGGCAGGGCCCCTAATCAGCCCCAGCATTTT.

This clone has a single count. The V call is TRBV12-2, the J call TRBJ2-7. TRBV12-2 is classified as a pseudogene. CDR3 length equals 15 residues. In nucleotides, the CDR3 is TGTGCCTCTCGCTTAATGTCAGGGAGAGGCTACGAGCAGTACTTC. Residues: CASRLMSGRGYEQYF.

CDR3 DNA: TGTGCCAGCAGCTTAGGTTGGGAGACCCAGTACTTC. Translating gives CASSLGWETQYF. J is TRBJ2-5 and V is TRBV7-8; D uncertain. The CDR3 has 12 residues. V lost 1 base and J lost 5, with 5 bases in between. Germline CDR1 reads SGHVS; CDR2 reads FQNEAQ.

The gene calls are TRBV7-2 and TRBJ1-2; 10 bases line up with TRBD1. The germline gives CDR1 SGHTA, CDR2 FQGNSA. The CDR3 has 14 amino acids. The ends lost 4 bases at V and 4 bases at J; junction bases unmatched: 3. CDR3 in amino acids: CASSSGTGAYGYTF. CDR3 nucleotides: TGTGCCAGCAGCTCCGGGACAGGGGCCTATGGCTACACCTTC.

This chain connects TRBV27 to TRBJ1-6; D remains unclear. The CDR3 extends over 15 amino acids. Germline V lookup: CDR1 MNHEY, CDR2 SMNVEV (reference sequence). Trimming left V 7 bases short and J 9 bases short, with 19 bases between. CDR3 amino acids: CASTTGYIGSSPLHF. CDR3 in DNA: TGTGCCAGCACCACCGGTTACATCGGAAGTTCACCCCTCCACTTT.

The chain has TRBV11-2 and TRBJ2-1; 10 bases are a match to TRBD2. Unmatched junction bases numbered 6, after V lost 4 bases and J lost 6 bases. Germline V gene data show CDR1 as SGHAT and CDR2 as FQNNGV. This CDR3 is built from 15 residues. The CDR3 coding sequence is TGTGCCAGCAGCTACACTAGCGGGGACGGCAATGAGCAGTTCTTC. Translated: CASSYTSGDGNEQFF.

This chain links TRBV19 with TRBJ1-1; a weak D match, TRBD1 (5 bases). The V gene lost 8 bases and the J gene lost 5 bases, with 12 bases spanning the gap. CDR3 size: 12 residues. Germline loops: CDR1 LNHDA, CDR2 SQIVND (reference sequence). CDR3 residues: CASHLGGTEAFF. The CDR3 coding sequence is TGTGCCAGTCACCTTGGGGGGACTGAAGCTTTCTTT. The variable domain in full, with the rest retrieved from reference TRBV19 and TRBJ1-1, is DGGITQSPKYLFRKEGQNVTLSCEQNLNHDAMYWYRQDPGQGLRLIYYSQIVNDFQKGDIAEGYSVSREKKESFPLTVTSAQKNPTAFYLCASHLGGTEAFFGQGTRLTVV.